Listed below are T cell receptor beta chains from one sample, sequenced in a study of T cell repertoires in cytomegalovirus infection. TCRdb re-called the reads through MiXCR, storing one row per CDR3 protein. The table includes over 100,000 distinct CDR3 sequences, 10% detected once. These receptors' targets are unknown. The material sequenced was PBMCs, sequenced either directly or after in vitro stimulation (not recorded which). The receptors come from a human donor in good health (CMV status not recorded). Some clones in this sample may be carry-over from other donors' samples. Each CDR3 is given with its conserved first and last residue. Each record gives: J gene, D gene, clone size, V gene, CDR3 DNA, CDR3 protein. The D gene is left open where the match is weak. Some rows mark clone size as missing; the rest say once, few, many or name a class of expanded clone.

J: TRBJ1-1; D: NA; size: few; V: TRBV7-6; DNA: TGTGCCAGCAGCGAGCGCAGGGAAGGAAGCACTGAAGCTTTCTTT; CDR3: CASSERREGSTEAFF
J: TRBJ2-6; D: NA; size: many; V: TRBV6-2/TRBV6-3; DNA: TGTGCCAGCAAGAGCTCTGGGGCCAACGTCCTGACTTTC; CDR3: CASKSSGANVLTF
J: TRBJ1-5; D: TRBD1; size: few; V: TRBV28; DNA: TGTGCCAGCAGGGGACAGGGGGGTAATCAGCCCCAGCATTTT; CDR3: CASRGQGGNQPQHF
J: TRBJ2-5; D: NA; size: many; V: TRBV12-5; DNA: TGTGCTAGTGGTTTGGATCTGCTGGGGGACCAGTACTTC; CDR3: CASGLDLLGDQYF
J: TRBJ1-3; D: NA; size: many; V: TRBV7-6; DNA: TGTGCCAGCAGCTTAGCGTCGGGGAGATCTGGAAACACCATATATTTT; CDR3: CASSLASGRSGNTIYF
J: TRBJ1-1; D: NA; size: many; V: TRBV4-1; DNA: TGCGCCAGCAGCCAAGAACAACGGAGGAACACTGAAGCTTTCTTT; CDR3: CASSQEQRRNTEAFF
J: TRBJ2-7; D: NA; size: many; V: TRBV7-6; DNA: TGTGCCAGCAGCTTATCGGAGAACACCTACGAGCAGTACTTC; CDR3: CASSLSENTYEQYF
J: TRBJ1-1; D: NA; size: few; V: TRBV12-3/TRBV12-4; DNA: TGTGCCAGCAGTTTAGGTAAAAGCCGGAACACTGAAGCTTTCTTT; CDR3: CASSLGKSRNTEAFF
J: TRBJ2-2; D: NA; size: few; V: TRBV6-4; DNA: TGTGCCAGCACAGGGCGGGAGAACACCGGGGAGCTGTTTTTT; CDR3: CASTGRENTGELFF
J: TRBJ1-1; D: NA; size: many; V: TRBV7-2; DNA: TGTGCCAGCAGCTTCCCGGGAGGCACTGAAGCTTTCTTT; CDR3: CASSFPGGTEAFF
J: TRBJ2-1; D: NA; size: few; V: TRBV20-1; DNA: TGCAGTGCTAGAGATTCGGGGTCTATCTCCAATGAGCAGTTCTTC; CDR3: CSARDSGSISNEQFF
J: TRBJ1-1; D: NA; size: NA; V: TRBV6-2/TRBV6-3; DNA: TGTGCCAGCAGTTTCTACAGGGTAGATCTCACTGAAGCTTTCTTT; CDR3: CASSFYRVDLTEAFF
J: TRBJ1-1; D: TRBD1; size: NA; V: TRBV7-2; DNA: TGTGCCAGCAGCTTAAACAGGGGGCTCGGCACTGAAGCTTTCTTT; CDR3: CASSLNRGLGTEAFF
J: TRBJ2-4; D: NA; size: many; V: TRBV12-3/TRBV12-4; DNA: TGTGCCAGCACTTGGACTGATCAAAACATTCAGTACTTC; CDR3: CASTWTDQNIQYF
J: TRBJ2-3; D: TRBD2; size: NA; V: TRBV6-5; DNA: TGTGCCAGCAGTTACGGCGGGGGATCTACAGATACGCAGTATTTT; CDR3: CASSYGGGSTDTQYF
J: TRBJ1-6; D: NA; size: few; V: TRBV5-1; DNA: TGCGCCAGCAGCTTTGACCCGAACCCCTATAATTCACCCCTCCACTTT; CDR3: CASSFDPNPYNSPLHF
J: TRBJ1-2; D: NA; size: NA; V: TRBV7-4; DNA: TGTGCCAGCAGCTTAGTCACCTATTATGGCTACACCTTC; CDR3: CASSLVTYYGYTF
J: TRBJ1-1; D: TRBD1; size: NA; V: TRBV19; DNA: TGTGCCAGTCGCAACCCCCAGGGGGGAAATTCTGAAGCTTTCTTT; CDR3: CASRNPQGGNSEAFF
J: TRBJ1-1; D: NA; size: NA; V: TRBV27; DNA: TGTGCCAGCAGTTTATTCGGAGGGATGAACACTGAAGCTTTCTTT; CDR3: CASSLFGGMNTEAFF
J: TRBJ1-4; D: TRBD1; size: few; V: TRBV27; DNA: TGTGCCAGCAGTGCCCCGGGACAGGGGCATGAAAAACTGTTTTTT; CDR3: CASSAPGQGHEKLFF
J: TRBJ1-6; D: TRBD1; size: NA; V: TRBV9; DNA: TGTGCCAGCAGCGTATCTATCACCTCCGGGACAGGGGGCCAATCCTATAATTCACCCCTCCACTTT; CDR3: CASSVSITSGTGGQSYNSPLHF
J: TRBJ2-5; D: NA; size: many; V: TRBV7-2; DNA: TGTGCCAGCAGCTTCAAAGAGACCCAGTACTTC; CDR3: CASSFKETQYF
J: TRBJ1-1; D: TRBD1; size: many; V: TRBV6-2/TRBV6-3; DNA: TGTGCCAGCAGTTACGGCGGAGGGGGCGGCGGCACTGAAGCTTTCTTT; CDR3: CASSYGGGGGGTEAFF
J: TRBJ1-5; D: TRBD1; size: few; V: TRBV27; DNA: TGTGCCAGCAGTTTATGGGGGACAGGCGGCCGAGGCAATCAGCCCCAGCATTTT; CDR3: CASSLWGTGGRGNQPQHF